Presented here are 15 T cell receptor beta chains from one specimen sequenced in a study of synovial regulatory T cells in juvenile arthritis. Assay used: immunoSEQ multiplex PCR; TCRdb lists only in-frame clones, some missing. The sample table sets out more than 7,500 clones. What was sequenced was Treg cells from blood. The subset: remaining (HLA-DR-negative) circulating blood Treg cells. The receptors stem from a donor aged 2-30 years with juvenile idiopathic arthritis.

The rearrangement uses TRBV18 and TRBJ2-7; TCRdb outputs TRBD1, but without DNA this stays unchecked. This CDR3 has 14 residues. Only the protein sequence is given. CDR1 is KGHSH and CDR2 is LQKENI in the germline V gene. The CDR3 reads CASSTRQVSYEQYF.

The rearrangement uses TRBV10-3 and TRBJ2-2; without DNA, the TCRdb call of TRBD1 cannot be checked. Looked up from germline, CDR1 is ENHRY and CDR2 is SYGVKD. The CDR3 has 16 amino acids. The record lacks a DNA sequence. This CDR3 reads CAISGGLTGSTGELFF.

The rearrangement joins TRBV7-9 to TRBJ1-2. This CDR3 comprises 12 residues. No DNA sequence is on record. Germline V gives CDR1 SEHNR, CDR2 FQNEAQ (reference sequence). CDR3 amino acids: CASSLGPRGYTF.

This chain connects TRBV6-1 to TRBJ1-1; TCRdb gives TRBD1 as the D gene, but with no DNA this cannot be confirmed. Germline values: CDR1 MNHNS, CDR2 SASEGT. The CDR3 is 11 residues long. Nucleotide data are not available. The CDR3 loop is CASSRGTEAFF.

The rearrangement uses TRBV6-1 and TRBJ1-5; TCRdb outputs TRBD1, but without DNA this stays unchecked. Per the germline V gene, CDR1 is MNHNS and CDR2 is SASEGT. CDR3 length: 13 residues. No DNA sequence was recorded. CDR3 region: CASRTQGGQPQHF.

J is TRBJ2-7 and V is TRBV29-1; TCRdb indicates TRBD2, and absent DNA this call remains unverified. The CDR3 totals 15 residues. No DNA was logged. CDR1 and CDR2 from the germline V gene are SQVTM and ANQGSEA. CDR3 sequence reads: CSAIIIGSNPYEQYF.

The chain uses TRBV18 and TRBJ1-2; TCRdb picks TRBD1, but there is no DNA to check that call. CDR1 and CDR2 (germline): KGHSH, LQKENI. The length of the CDR3 is 14 residues. No DNA accompanies this entry. This CDR3 is CASSPGQLWGGYTF.

By frequency, this clone registers medium-sized. The chain is built from TRBV18 and TRBJ1-4. Germline-derived CDR1 and CDR2 are KGHSH and LQKENI. The CDR3 has 12 residues. No DNA sequence was recorded. The CDR3 protein is CASSPTNEKLFF.

The chain employs TRBV29-1 and TRBJ2-1; TCRdb's D call of TRBD2 is untestable without DNA. Germline values: CDR1 SQVTM, CDR2 ANQGSEA. The CDR3 is 13 amino acids. No nucleotide data were recorded. CDR3: CSAIRGSYNEQFF.

This sequence joins TRBV2 and TRBJ2-3; TCRdb returns TRBD2, unconfirmable since there is no DNA. This CDR3 has 17 amino acids. DNA was not recorded. Germline V gene sequence: CDR1 SNHLY, CDR2 FYNNEI. CDR3 protein: CASSALTSGASTDTQYF.

V gene TRBV10-1 combines with J gene TRBJ2-7; there is no DNA to check the TCRdb D call of TRBD1. The CDR3 runs to 15 residues. Only the protein sequence is given. Germline V lookup: CDR1 WNHNN, CDR2 SYGVQD (reference sequence). CDR3 protein: CASSSGTGVWYEQYF.

The V gene is TRBV5-8, the J gene TRBJ1-6. The germline gives CDR1 SGHTS, CDR2 YDEGEE. The CDR3 length is 14 residues. The protein alone is recorded here. The CDR3 sequence: CASSLSMSVTPLHF.

V gene TRBV10-1 combines with J gene TRBJ2-7; the TRBD2 assignment by TCRdb is unverifiable without DNA. Germline CDR1 is WNHNN and CDR2 is SYGVQD (reference sequence). This CDR3 is built from 15 residues. No DNA has been recorded. The CDR3 sequence: CASSDQGLALYEQYF.

The chain is built from TRBV5-1 and TRBJ1-6; TCRdb's D call of TRBD1 is untestable without DNA. The length of the CDR3 is 13 residues. The DNA sequence is not available. Per the germline V gene, CDR1 is SGHRS and CDR2 is YFSETQ. The CDR3 loop reads CASSLQGGSPLHF.

The rearrangement links TRBV19 to TRBJ2-1; TCRdb indicates TRBD2, and absent DNA this call remains unverified. Germline-derived CDR1 and CDR2 are LNHDA and SQIVND (reference sequence). The CDR3 runs 11 residues. DNA is not on record. The CDR3 region is CASMAGDKQFF.